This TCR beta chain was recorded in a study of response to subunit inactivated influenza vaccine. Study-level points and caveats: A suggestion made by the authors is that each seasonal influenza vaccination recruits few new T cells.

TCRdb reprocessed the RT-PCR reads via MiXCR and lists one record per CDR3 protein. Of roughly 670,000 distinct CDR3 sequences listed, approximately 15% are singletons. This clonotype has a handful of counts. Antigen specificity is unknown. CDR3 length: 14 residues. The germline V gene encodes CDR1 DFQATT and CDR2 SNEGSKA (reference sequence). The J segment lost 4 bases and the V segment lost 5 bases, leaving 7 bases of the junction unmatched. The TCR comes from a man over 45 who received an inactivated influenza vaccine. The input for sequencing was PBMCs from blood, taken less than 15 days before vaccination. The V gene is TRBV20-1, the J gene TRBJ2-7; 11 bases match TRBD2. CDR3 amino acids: CSAHKLAGDYEQYF. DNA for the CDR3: TGCAGTGCTCACAAACTAGCGGGAGATTACGAGCAGTACTTC.